This TCR beta chain came from a study of neurological immune-mediated disorders. Study conclusions and caveats: The study phylogenetically grouped the repertoires of 18 of 34 multiple sclerosis patients into one related-CDR3 cluster, a possible signature. There were no CDR3 amino acid sequences shared by expanded clones across subjects, a result suggesting private repertoires in all groups.

The V gene's germline CDR1 is LGHDT and CDR2 YNNKEL (reference sequence). Trimming pared 0 bases from V and 10 bases from J, leaving 10 bases between. This CDR3 contains 14 residues. The authors produced cDNA by 5'RACE using 10-nucleotide random UMIs. MiXCR was run by TCRdb on the 5' RACE reads, yielding one entry per CDR3 protein. The repertoire holds 50,000 or so distinct CDR3 sequences, with under 3.5% as singletons. Comments on this clonotype: Its antigen remains unknown.

The unsorted libraries had their origin in 2 million PBMCs stored at -80 C. The material sequenced was PBMCs. The chain is built from TRBV3-1 and TRBJ1-6; D is possibly TRBD1 (5 bases). The origin of this receptor is a woman aged 60-75 years with multiple sclerosis. The CDR3, as DNA: TGTGCCAGCAGCCAAGATTGGGGGAGATCACCCCTCCACTTT. It is translated as CASSQDWGRSPLHF.